The T cell receptor beta chain described here comes from a study of blood T cell repertoires in COVID-19. Only in-frame clones appear in the TCRdb table, and some are missing; sequencing was by immunoSEQ multiplex PCR. The sample records 150,000 to 200,000 clones, around four fifths being singletons. This clonotype originated in a woman aged 80 or over with acute or convalescent COVID-19. Input material: peripheral blood.

The CDR3 region is CASSSRLSGPNYGYTF. The DNA for the CDR3 is TGTGCCAGTAGTAGCCGGTTAAGTGGGCCCAACTATGGCTACACCTTC. J is TRBJ1-2 and V is TRBV19; the D is unclear. Trimming pared 4 bases from V and 2 bases from J, leaving 17 bases between. The CDR3 spans 16 residues. The germline V gene has CDR1 LNHDA and CDR2 SQIVND (reference sequence). Looking up the rest from reference TRBV19 and TRBJ1-2 gives the full variable domain: DGGITQSPKYLFRKEGQNVTLSCEQNLNHDAMYWYRQDPGQGLRLIYYSQIVNDFQKGDIAEGYSVSREKKESFPLTVTSAQKNPTAFYLCASSSRLSGPNYGYTFGSGTRLTVV.